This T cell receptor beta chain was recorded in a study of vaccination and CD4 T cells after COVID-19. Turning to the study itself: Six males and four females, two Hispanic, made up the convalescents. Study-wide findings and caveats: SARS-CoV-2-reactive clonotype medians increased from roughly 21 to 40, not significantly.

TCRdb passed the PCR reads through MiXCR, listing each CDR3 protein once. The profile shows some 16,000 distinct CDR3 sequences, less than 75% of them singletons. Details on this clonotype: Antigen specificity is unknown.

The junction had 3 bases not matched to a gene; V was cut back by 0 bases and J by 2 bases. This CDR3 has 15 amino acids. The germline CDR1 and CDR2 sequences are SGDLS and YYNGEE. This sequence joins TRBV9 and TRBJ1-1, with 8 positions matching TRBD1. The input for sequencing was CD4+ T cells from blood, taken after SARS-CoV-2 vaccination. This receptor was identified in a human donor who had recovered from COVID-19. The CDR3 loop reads CASSVDQGANTEAFF. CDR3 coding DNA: TGTGCCAGCAGCGTAGATCAGGGGGCAAACACTGAAGCTTTCTTT.